This T cell receptor (beta chain) is drawn from a study of tumor T cells in aggressive B-cell lymphoma (dated by TCRdb to between 2016 and 2019). This clone was seen more than once but under ten times. This receptor's antigen is unknown. It has no much larger one-base neighbor in the sample; base qualities were not kept. The library was obtained by the immunoSEQ multiplex PCR assay. What TCRdb holds here is the immuneACCESS table cut down to in-frame rearrangements. Part of the clones is not present; checked against another copy, under half of the missing clones reflect an unresolved V gene, and the others are unexplained. In all, the sample holds thousands of clones, and approximately 84% of those were seen once. The ten biggest clones cover 3.4% of the sample. Taken from the germline V gene (reference sequence), the CDR1 and CDR2 loops are GTSNPN and SVGIG. The CDR3 spans 12 residues, from the cysteine through the phenylalanine. Only the CDR3 portion is preserved as DNA: 36 bases, with reading frame beginning at the first base. The germline ends are 16 bases apart after V is trimmed by 7 bases and J by 7 bases.

This TCR derives from an adult with diffuse large B cell lymphoma. This receptor chain uses TRBV30 and TRBJ1-2; the D gene is perhaps TRBD1, from 6 matching bases. The sample comprised tumor tissue. The CDR3 protein sequence reads: CASHRGASGYTF. The sequenced DNA is TGTGCCTCTCACCGGGGGGCTAGTGGCTACACCTTC.